This T cell receptor beta chain was retrieved from a study of cytomegalovirus exposure and HLA in healthy donors. The CDR3 is 13 amino acids. Germline V gene lookup returns CDR1 MDHEN and CDR2 SYDVKM. V was cut by 3 bases and J by 5 bases, with 10 bases left in between. 60 Vbeta and 13 Jbeta primers were used in PCR. TCRdb's copy holds only in-frame clones and misses some; the assay was immunoSEQ multiplex PCR. The sample lists roughly 250,000 clones, 80% occurring once. Findings and limits, study-wide: Segments of the TCR beta V type were, in most cases, productive about 87% or about 30% of the time in an earlier analysis. According to reports, the classifier identified cytomegalovirus status with high specificity and sensitivity.

On this clone: Its cognate antigen is unknown.

The chain joins TRBV28 to TRBJ1-2, with D tentatively TRBD1 (5 bases). Specimen: PBMCs. This receptor was taken from a girl aged 2-9 years in good health and CMV-seronegative. CDR3 protein: CASSLQGLYGYTF. CDR3 nucleotide sequence: TGTGCCAGCAGTTTGCAGGGTTTATATGGCTACACCTTC.